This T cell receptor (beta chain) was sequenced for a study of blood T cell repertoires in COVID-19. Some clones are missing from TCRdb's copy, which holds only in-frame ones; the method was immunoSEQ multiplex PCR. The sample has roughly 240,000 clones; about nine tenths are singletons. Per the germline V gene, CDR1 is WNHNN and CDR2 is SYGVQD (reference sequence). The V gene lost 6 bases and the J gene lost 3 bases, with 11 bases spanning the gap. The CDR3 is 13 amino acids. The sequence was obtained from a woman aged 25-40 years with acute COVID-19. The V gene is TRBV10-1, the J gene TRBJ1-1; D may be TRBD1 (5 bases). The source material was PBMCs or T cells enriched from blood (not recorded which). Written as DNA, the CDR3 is TGCGCCAGCAGAAACCAGGGCGACACTGAAGCTTTCTTT. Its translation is CASRNQGDTEAFF.